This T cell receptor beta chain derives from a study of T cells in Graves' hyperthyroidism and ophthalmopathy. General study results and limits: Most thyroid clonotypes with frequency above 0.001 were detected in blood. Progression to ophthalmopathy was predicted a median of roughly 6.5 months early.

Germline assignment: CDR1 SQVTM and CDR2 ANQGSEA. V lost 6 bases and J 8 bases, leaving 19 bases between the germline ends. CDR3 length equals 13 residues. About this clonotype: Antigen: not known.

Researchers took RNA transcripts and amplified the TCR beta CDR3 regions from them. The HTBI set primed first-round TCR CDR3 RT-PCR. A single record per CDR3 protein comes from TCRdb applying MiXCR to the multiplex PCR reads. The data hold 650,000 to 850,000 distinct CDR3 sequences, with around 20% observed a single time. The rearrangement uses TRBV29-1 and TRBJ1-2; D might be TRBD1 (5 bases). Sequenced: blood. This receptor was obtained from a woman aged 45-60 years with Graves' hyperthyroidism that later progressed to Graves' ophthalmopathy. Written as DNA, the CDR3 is TGCAGCGTCAAGGGCCGGGACTGGGCGGGCTACACCTTC. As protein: CSVKGRDWAGYTF.